These 5 T cell receptor beta chains originate from one sample sequenced in a study of regulatory T cells in long-lasting Graves disease. Documented time point: persistent/refractory GD, antithyroid drugs over 5 years with positive TRAb. PBMC RNA served as the TCR library source. Arm-PCR of CDR3 regions and iRepertoire HTBI primers were used to build TCR beta libraries. TCRdb re-called the multiplex PCR reads through MiXCR, storing one row per CDR3 protein. The sample lists about 430,000 distinct CDR3 sequences, 21% occurring once. The sample here was peripheral blood mononuclear cells (PBMCs), taken when the disease was refractory, from a patient treated with antithyroid drugs. These receptors were obtained from a female donor with Graves disease.

The J gene is TRBJ1-2, the V gene TRBV6-1; tentatively, D is TRBD1 (5 bases). Trimming stripped 6 bases from V and 5 bases from J, with 19 bases between. CDR1 is MNHNS and CDR2 is SASEGT in the germline V gene. The length of the CDR3 is 15 residues. This CDR3 is CASSLWPDGAYGYTF. The CDR3 DNA follows: TGTGCCAGCAGCTTATGGCCCGATGGGGCTTATGGCTACACCTTC.

To note about this clonotype: Possible read error: a much larger clone is one base away. V and J are TRBV28 and TRBJ1-5; tentative D call: TRBD1 (6 bases). V was shortened by 5 bases and J by 9 bases, with 17 bases between the two germline ends. This CDR3 is 14 amino acids long. Germline assignment: CDR1 MDHEN and CDR2 SYDVKM. The CDR3 DNA is TGTGCCAGCAGTCGCTCAGGGGATCATCGGCCCCAGCATTTT. Translation: CASSRSGDHRPQHF.

This clonotype came up a few times. The chain uses TRBV6-5 and TRBJ1-5; no reliable D call. V was shortened by 0 bases and J by 7 bases, with 7 bases between the two germline ends. The CDR3 has 13 residues. CDR1 is MNHEY and CDR2 is SVGAGI in the germline V gene. The CDR3 spells CASSYSETQPQHF. CDR3 nucleotide sequence: TGTGCCAGCAGTTACTCGGAGACCCAGCCCCAGCATTTT.

This clonotype has more than one count but fewer than ten. This sequence joins TRBV30 and TRBJ1-5, with TRBD1 identical over 8 bases. Unmatched junction bases numbered 7, after V lost 0 bases and J lost 0 bases. CDR1 is GTSNPN, CDR2 SVGIG, per germline (reference sequence). The CDR3 totals 17 residues. CDR3 DNA sequence: TGTGCCTGGAGTGTAGGCACAGGGGGAGATAGCAATCAGCCCCAGCATTTT. Its translation: CAWSVGTGGDSNQPQHF.

This chain uses TRBV3-1 with TRBJ2-3, with a tentative D call TRBD1 (5 bases). The CDR3 is made up of 14 amino acids. Trimming cost V 3 bases and J 2 bases, with 9 bases left between them. The germline V gene has CDR1 LGHDT and CDR2 YNNKEL (reference sequence). The CDR3 sequence is CASSHRGNTDTQYF. In nucleotides, the CDR3 is TGTGCCAGCAGCCATAGGGGTAACACAGATACGCAGTATTTT.